A single sample gave rise to the 14 T cell receptor beta chains below, sequenced in a study of blood T cell repertoires in COVID-19. The method was immunoSEQ multiplex PCR; TCRdb's version includes in-frame clones alone and lacks a portion of them. The table has about 300,000 clones, 80% to 90% seen once. Input material: peripheral blood. All receptors come from a woman between 45 and 65 years old with acute or convalescent COVID-19.

The chain employs TRBV19 and TRBJ2-2, with D possibly matching TRBD2 (5 bases). The CDR3 is 16 residues long. Germline CDR1 reads LNHDA; CDR2 reads SQIVND (reference sequence). The V end lost 5 bases, the J end lost 0 bases, and 13 bases lay between the germline ends. CDR3 in DNA: TGTGCCAGTAGTCCATTGCCCGGGACGAACACCGGGGAGCTGTTTTTT. Residues: CASSPLPGTNTGELFF.

In its sample, this clone was seen once. The rearrangement links TRBV15 to TRBJ2-3; tentative D call: TRBD2 (5 bases). Germline CDR1 reads LNHNV; CDR2 reads YYDKDF (reference sequence). The V and J ends lost 7 bases and 4 bases respectively, with 6 bases between them. The length of the CDR3 is 11 residues. CDR3 nucleotides: TGTGCCACCACGGAGGCAGATACGCAGTATTTT. Translation gives CATTEADTQYF.

V and J are TRBV6-6 and TRBJ2-7; no definite D call. Germline values: CDR1 MNHNY, CDR2 SVGAGI (reference sequence). This CDR3 region has 14 residues. V was cut by 4 bases and J by 1 base, with 11 bases left in between. The CDR3 here is CASSSDLASYEQYV. DNA for the CDR3: TGTGCCAGCAGTTCCGACTTGGCGTCCTACGAGCAGTACGTC.

CDR3: CATSRGTGADTQYF. The CDR3 DNA is TGTGCCACCAGCCGCGGGACAGGGGCAGATACGCAGTATTTT. V and J are TRBV15 and TRBJ2-3; TRBD1 matches 10 bases. Germline assignment: CDR1 LNHNV and CDR2 YYDKDF (reference sequence). V lost 5 bases to trimming and J lost 4 bases; unmatched junction nucleotides: 3. The CDR3 totals 14 residues.

This clone was found once. V is TRBV6-5 and J is TRBJ1-5; maybe TRBD1 (5 bases). The CDR3 is made up of 13 amino acids. Trimming pared 7 bases from V and 2 bases from J, leaving 9 bases between. Germline V gene data show CDR1 as MNHEY and CDR2 as SVGAGI. The CDR3 is CASKKGGNQPQHF. DNA of the CDR3: TGTGCCAGCAAAAAAGGGGGCAATCAGCCCCAGCATTTT.

This clone turned up a few times. The rearrangement joins TRBV6-2 or TRBV6-3 to TRBJ2-1; 8 bases agree with TRBD2. Germline CDR1 reads MNHEY; CDR2 reads SVGEGT. This CDR3 has 15 amino acids. Unmatched junction bases numbered 5, after V lost 4 bases and J lost 3 bases. The CDR3 region has the DNA TGTGCCAGCAGTTTGGCAGCGGGAGACTACAATGAGCAGTTCTTC. It yields the protein CASSLAAGDYNEQFF.

V and J are TRBV5-3 and TRBJ1-1; TRBD1 matches at 7 bases. TRBV5-3 counts as an open reading frame of uncertain function. V lost 10 bases and J lost 9; bases outside the gene matches: 9. The length of the CDR3 is 11 residues. The chain's CDR3 is CALKTGRKAFF. The CDR3 DNA reads TGTGCCCTTAAGACAGGGAGGAAAGCTTTCTTT.

This clone showed up just once. The chain employs TRBV6-1 and TRBJ1-2, with D maybe TRBD1 (6 bases). This CDR3 region has 15 residues. V was cut by 2 bases and J by 3 bases, with 13 bases left in between. The germline V gene encodes CDR1 MNHNS and CDR2 SASEGT. CDR3 sequence reads: CASSESGQMDYGYTF. The CDR3 DNA reads as TGTGCCAGCAGTGAATCAGGACAGATGGACTATGGCTACACCTTC.

The chain links TRBV20-1 to TRBJ1-5, with unresolved D. The CDR3 covers 15 residues. V was clipped by 3 bases and J by 0 bases, with 12 bases between them. Germline values: CDR1 DFQATT, CDR2 SNEGSKA (reference sequence). CDR3 region: CSASWAGYSNQPQHF. CDR3 DNA: TGCAGTGCTAGTTGGGCAGGTTATAGCAATCAGCCCCAGCATTTT.

V is TRBV3-1 (or the pseudogene TRBV3-2) and J is TRBJ1-6; 9 bases agree with TRBD1. From germline, CDR1 is LGHDT and CDR2 YNNKEL (reference sequence). V lost 1 base to trimming and J lost 10 bases; unmatched junction nucleotides: 5. The length of the CDR3 is 15 residues. CDR3 coding DNA: TGTGCCAGCAGCCAAGGAGGACAGGGGAGCTCACCCCTCCACTTT. It is translated as CASSQGGQGSSPLHF.

The chain joins TRBV2 to TRBJ1-2; 9 bases fit TRBD1. CDR1 is SNHLY, CDR2 FYNNEI, per germline. The CDR3 is made up of 14 amino acids. Trimming took 1 base from V and 5 from J; bases not matched to a gene: 2. CDR3 sequence: CASSEEGQGYGYTF. The CDR3 DNA reads TGTGCCAGCAGTGAAGAGGGACAGGGTTATGGCTACACCTTC.

The chain's CDR3 is CATSGQPNTEAFF. For the CDR3, the DNA is TGTGCCACCAGTGGACAGCCGAACACTGAAGCTTTCTTT. This sequence joins TRBV24-1 and TRBJ1-1; D perhaps matches TRBD1 (5 bases). This CDR3 is 13 amino acids long. V dropped 5 bases and J dropped 1 base, with 7 bases sitting between them. CDR1 and CDR2 (germline): KGHDR, SFDVKD.

V usage is TRBV19 and J usage is TRBJ1-2, with D possibly being TRBD1 (6 bases). CDR1 and CDR2 from the germline V gene are LNHDA and SQIVND (reference sequence). There are 14 residues in the CDR3. V lost 6 bases, J lost 6 bases, and 17 bases lay in between. The CDR3 region is CASSATGMDNGYTF. CDR3 DNA sequence: TGTGCCAGTAGCGCTACAGGGATGGACAATGGCTACACCTTC.

The gene calls are TRBV27 and TRBJ1-1; maybe TRBD1 (6 bases). Germline CDR1 MNHEY, CDR2 SMNVEV (reference sequence). Trimming removed 2 bases from V and 0 bases from J, with 13 bases in between. The CDR3 is 16 residues long. CDR3: CASSLMGHLLNTEAFF. CDR3 DNA sequence: TGTGCCAGCAGTTTAATGGGACACCTACTGAACACTGAAGCTTTCTTT.